The T cell receptor beta chain under discussion was sequenced for a study of T cell changes during pregnancy in multiple sclerosis. Libraries were prepared by immunoSEQ multiplex PCR; TCRdb keeps only in-frame clonotypes and omits some of them. This table has 55,000 or so clones, 92% appearing once. Germline-derived CDR1 and CDR2 are SNHLY and FYNNEI. The CDR3 contains 15 residues. The germline V and J ends were trimmed by 6 bases and 0 bases, with 14 bases remaining between them. The rearrangement links TRBV2 to TRBJ1-2, with D tentatively TRBD1 (5 bases). The source was CD4+ T cells from peripheral blood mononuclear cells, collected after pregnancy. This TCR was recovered from a female donor in good health, enrolled as a control in a pregnancy study. CDR3 in amino acids: CASRDLDIPNYGYTF. In DNA, the CDR3 is TGTGCCAGCAGGGACCTGGACATTCCTAACTATGGCTACACCTTC.